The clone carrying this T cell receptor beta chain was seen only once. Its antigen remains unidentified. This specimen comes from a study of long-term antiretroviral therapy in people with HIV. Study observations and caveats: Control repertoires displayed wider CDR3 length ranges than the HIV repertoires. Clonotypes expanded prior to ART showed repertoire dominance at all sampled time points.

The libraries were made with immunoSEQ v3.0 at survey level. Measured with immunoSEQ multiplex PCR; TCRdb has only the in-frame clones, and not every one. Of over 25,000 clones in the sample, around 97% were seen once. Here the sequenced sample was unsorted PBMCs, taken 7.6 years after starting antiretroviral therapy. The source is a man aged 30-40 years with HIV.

The CDR3 DNA reads TGTGCCAGCAGCGTAGATGGGCAAAGGGATACGCAGTATTTT. It is translated as CASSVDGQRDTQYF. The chain has TRBV9 and TRBJ2-3; no reliable D call. The length of the CDR3 is 14 residues. CDR1 is SGDLS, CDR2 YYNGEE, per germline. V dropped 0 bases and J dropped 6 bases, with 11 bases sitting between them.